The 22 T cell receptor beta chains presented below share a single source sample, sequenced in a study of blood T cell repertoires in COVID-19. The protocol was immunoSEQ multiplex PCR, while the TCRdb copy is restricted to in-frame clones and leaves out a portion. Among under 300,000 clones, approximately 79% were seen once, and the ten largest hold roughly 4.6%. Sequencing was done on a sample of peripheral blood. Every receptor here comes from a woman of 80 years or more with active or convalescent COVID-19.

The CDR3 loop is CASSYDGGDYVEQYF. The CDR3, as DNA: TGTGCCAGCAGTTATGATGGGGGGGACTACGTGGAGCAGTACTTC. The J gene is TRBJ2-7, the V gene TRBV6-5; 7 bases are shared with TRBD2. The germline V gene has CDR1 MNHEY and CDR2 SVGAGI. The CDR3 sequence is 15 residues long. Germline trimming cut 3 bases from V and 7 bases from J; bases unmatched to any gene: 12.

The chain recombines TRBV4-2 with TRBJ1-2; tentative D call: TRBD1 (5 bases). This CDR3 spans 14 amino acids. Germline V gene data show CDR1 as LGHNA and CDR2 as YNFKEQ. Trimming pared 4 bases from V and 8 bases from J, leaving 17 bases between. The CDR3 here is CASSPGTVEGGYTF. The CDR3 bases are TGTGCCAGCAGCCCCGGGACTGTAGAGGGGGGCTACACCTTC.

The rearrangement links TRBV18 to TRBJ2-3, with TRBD2 matching over 8 bases. This CDR3 contains 14 residues. V shed 8 bases and J 6 bases; nucleotides not matched to a gene: 10. Germline loops: CDR1 KGHSH, CDR2 LQKENI. As DNA, the CDR3 is TGTGCCAGCCACCCGTCGGGAGGGCCGGATACGCAGTATTTT. Residues: CASHPSGGPDTQYF.

J is TRBJ1-5 and V is TRBV13; 9 bases fit TRBD1. CDR1 and CDR2 from the germline V gene are PRHDT and FYEKMQ (reference sequence). The CDR3 extends over 17 amino acids. V shed 5 bases and J 1 base; nucleotides not matched to a gene: 9. The chain's CDR3 is CASSIRDRVRSNQPQHF. The CDR3 bases are TGTGCCAGCAGCATCCGGGACAGGGTAAGAAGCAATCAGCCCCAGCATTTT.

The chain has TRBV6-2 or TRBV6-3 and TRBJ2-2; TRBD2 is a possible D gene (6 bases). Per the germline V gene, CDR1 is MNHEY and CDR2 is SVGEGT. Trimming pared 2 bases from V and 7 bases from J, leaving 11 bases between. The CDR3 runs 14 residues. CDR3 amino acids: CASSYVRGGGELFF. The CDR3 DNA follows: TGTGCCAGCAGTTACGTGCGGGGCGGCGGGGAGCTGTTTTTT.

The J gene is TRBJ1-1, the V gene TRBV9; D gene unclear. CDR3 size: 13 residues. Trimming cost V 0 bases and J 5 bases, with 8 bases left between them. Per germline, CDR1 SGDLS and CDR2 YYNGEE. CDR3 nucleotide sequence: TGTGCCAGCAGCGTAGGATCCGGGACTGAAGCTTTCTTT. It translates to CASSVGSGTEAFF. Using reference TRBV9 and TRBJ1-1 for the parts outside the CDR3, the full variable domain is DSGVTQTPKHLITATGQRVTLRCSPRSGDLSVYWYQQSLDQGLQFLIQYYNGEERAKGNILERFSAQQFPDLHSELNLSSLELGDSALYFCASSVGSGTEAFFGQGTRLTVV.

CDR3 residues: CASSLRGPGGYTF. The CDR3 nucleotides are TGTGCCAGCAGTTTAAGGGGCCCGGGCGGCTACACCTTC. The chain couples TRBV28 to TRBJ1-2; possible D gene TRBD1, 5 bases. V lost 2 bases to trimming and J lost 8 bases, with 12 bases between them. The germline CDR1 and CDR2 sequences are MDHEN and SYDVKM. The CDR3 runs 13 residues.

The chain is built from TRBV11-3 and TRBJ2-3; TRBD2 aligns across 9 bases. This CDR3 has 14 amino acids. Losses at the gene ends were 2 bases for V and 12 bases for J; bases not matched to a gene: 9. Germline CDR1 and CDR2: SGHNT and YENEEA. In DNA form, the CDR3 reads TGTGCCAGCAGCTTAAGTGGTCTAGCGGGGATTCAGTATTTT. This gives the protein CASSLSGLAGIQYF.

The CDR3 DNA sequence: TGCGCCAGCAGCCAAGAAGCCGGGTTCGGTAATGAAAAACTGTTTTTT. Its protein is CASSQEAGFGNEKLFF. This chain links TRBV4-1 with TRBJ1-4; D is ambiguous. Germline V gives CDR1 MGHRA, CDR2 YSYEKL. CDR3 length: 16 amino acids. V lost 0 bases and J 4 bases, leaving 12 bases between the germline ends.

The chain couples TRBV5-4 to TRBJ2-4; 7 nucleotides agree with TRBD1. The V gene's germline CDR1 is SGHNT and CDR2 YYREEE (reference sequence). The junction had 4 bases not matched to a gene; V was cut back by 4 bases and J by 3 bases. This CDR3 has 14 residues. The CDR3 reads CASSARDSKNIQYF. The CDR3, as DNA: TGTGCCAGCAGCGCCCGGGACAGCAAAAACATTCAGTACTTC.

V is TRBV19 and J is TRBJ2-5, with TRBD1 identical over 7 bases. The CDR3 runs to 13 residues. Germline V gene data show CDR1 as LNHDA and CDR2 as SQIVND (reference sequence). J gave up 5 bases and V 6 bases, and 6 bases lay outside the gene matches. CDR3 protein: CASRTGSEETQYF. The DNA for the CDR3 is TGTGCCAGTAGGACAGGGTCTGAGGAGACCCAGTACTTC.

The chain carries TRBV24-1 and TRBJ2-3; unclear D gene. The CDR3 has 13 amino acids. Between the trimmed V and J ends, which lost 6 bases and 2 bases, there was a span of 8 bases. Per the germline V gene, CDR1 is KGHDR and CDR2 is SFDVKD. For the CDR3, the DNA is TGTGCCACCAGTACCTGGGCCACAGATACGCAGTATTTT. This gives the protein CATSTWATDTQYF.

This clone appeared a single time. The genes are TRBV3-1 (or the pseudogene TRBV3-2) and TRBJ1-2; weak D call: TRBD1 (5 bases). Per the germline V gene, CDR1 is LGHDT and CDR2 is YNNKEL (reference sequence). V was cut by 4 bases and J by 5 bases, with 17 bases left in between. The CDR3 loop spans 15 amino acids. CDR3 loop: CASSPRGGEGYGYTF. CDR3 in DNA: TGTGCCAGCAGCCCCCGGGGAGGGGAGGGGTATGGCTACACCTTC.

The chain has TRBV30 and TRBJ2-7; the D is unclear. This CDR3 is 13 amino acids long. Germline CDR1 GTSNPN, CDR2 SVGIG (reference sequence). The V and J ends lost 4 bases and 3 bases respectively, with 13 bases between them. CDR3 residues: CAWTPVSIYEQYF. CDR3 nucleotides: TGTGCCTGGACCCCGGTTTCGATCTACGAGCAGTACTTC.

The chain employs TRBV7-2 and TRBJ2-7, with TRBD2 as a possible D gene (6 bases). The CDR3 is made up of 14 amino acids. The germline V gene has CDR1 SGHTA and CDR2 FQGNSA. The V gene lost 4 bases and the J gene lost 6 bases, with 16 bases spanning the gap. CDR3 DNA: TGTGCCAGCAGCTACCAGACTAGTTCGGGCGAGCAGTACTTC. It is translated as CASSYQTSSGEQYF.

The chain carries TRBV6-1 and TRBJ1-2; perhaps TRBD1 as D (6 bases). This CDR3 spans 13 amino acids. Deletions cut 3 bases from V and 7 bases from J, with 12 bases between. Germline CDR1 reads MNHNS; CDR2 reads SASEGT. CDR3 DNA sequence: TGTGCCAGCAGTGAGAACAGGGACGCTGGCTACACCTTC. Translating gives CASSENRDAGYTF.

The chain carries TRBV19 and TRBJ2-7; 10 bases agree with TRBD2. V was clipped by 1 base and J by 2 bases; unmatched bases: 5. This CDR3 has 16 residues. CDR1 is LNHDA, CDR2 SQIVND, per germline (reference sequence). The CDR3 DNA is TGTGCCAGTAGTATAGCTCGGACTAGCGGAACCTACGAGCAGTACTTC. This gives the protein CASSIARTSGTYEQYF.

The chain carries TRBV11-2 and TRBJ1-1, with 7 bases identical to TRBD1. With 5 bases clipped from V and 7 bases from J, the junction kept 7 bases outside the gene matches. CDR1 is SGHAT, CDR2 FQNNGV, per germline. This CDR3 spans 13 amino acids. In DNA form, the CDR3 reads TGTGCCAGCAGCGGAAGACAGGGATATGAAGCTTTCTTT. It codes for CASSGRQGYEAFF.

CDR3 residues: CASSLGPDQPQHF. Written as DNA, the CDR3 is TGTGCCAGCAGCTTGGGGCCCGATCAGCCCCAGCATTTT. The rearrangement uses TRBV5-6 and TRBJ1-5; D unresolved. Trimming took off 0 bases at V and 5 bases at J, with 6 bases between the two ends. Germline loops: CDR1 SGHDT, CDR2 YYEEEE. The CDR3 extends over 13 amino acids.

This clone has more than one count but fewer than ten. This chain joins TRBV5-1 and TRBJ1-2; 8 bases are shared with TRBD1. J lost 4 bases, V lost 4 bases, and 18 bases had no gene match. Germline CDR1 reads SGHRS; CDR2 reads YFSETQ. This CDR3 has 18 amino acids. This CDR3 reads CASSPESGQGSLTYGYTF. CDR3 coding DNA: TGCGCCAGCAGCCCAGAGTCAGGACAGGGCTCGCTAACCTATGGCTACACCTTC.

This chain connects TRBV7-2 to TRBJ2-3; TRBD1 matches at 8 bases. CDR1 is SGHTA, CDR2 FQGNSA, per germline. J gave up 2 bases and V 2 bases, and 3 bases lay outside the gene matches. The CDR3 has 15 residues. The CDR3 region is CASSLRQGATDTQYF. The CDR3 coding sequence is TGTGCCAGCAGCTTACGTCAGGGGGCCACAGATACGCAGTATTTT. The whole variable domain, remainder taken from reference TRBV7-2 and TRBJ2-3, is GAGVSQSPSNKVTEKGKDVELRCDPISGHTALYWYRQSLGQGLEFLIYFQGNSAPDKSGLPSDRFSAERTGGSVSTLTIQRTQQEDSAVYLCASSLRQGATDTQYFGPGTRLTVL.

This chain connects TRBV14 to TRBJ2-3; D uncertain. Germline CDR1 and CDR2: SGHDN and FVKESK. The CDR3 sequence is 19 residues long. The germline V and J ends were trimmed by 1 base and 0 bases, with 20 bases remaining between them. DNA for the CDR3: TGTGCCAGCAGCCAAGGGCAATGGGCAGAAGGCCCTAGCACAGATACGCAGTATTTT. This translates into CASSQGQWAEGPSTDTQYF.